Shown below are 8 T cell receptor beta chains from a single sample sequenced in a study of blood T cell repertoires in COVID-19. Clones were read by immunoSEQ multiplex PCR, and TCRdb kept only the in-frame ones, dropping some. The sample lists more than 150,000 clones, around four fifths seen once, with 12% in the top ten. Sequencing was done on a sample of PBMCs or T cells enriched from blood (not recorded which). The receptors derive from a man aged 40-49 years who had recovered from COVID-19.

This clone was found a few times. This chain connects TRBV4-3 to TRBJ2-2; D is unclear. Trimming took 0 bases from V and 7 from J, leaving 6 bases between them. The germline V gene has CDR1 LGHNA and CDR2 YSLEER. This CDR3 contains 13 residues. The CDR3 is CASSQDSFGELFF. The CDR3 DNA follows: TGCGCCAGCAGCCAAGACTCTTTCGGGGAGCTGTTTTTT.

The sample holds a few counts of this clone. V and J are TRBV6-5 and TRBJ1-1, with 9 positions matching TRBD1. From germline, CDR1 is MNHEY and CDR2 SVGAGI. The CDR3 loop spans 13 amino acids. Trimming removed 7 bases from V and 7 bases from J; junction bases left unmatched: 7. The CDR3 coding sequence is TGTGCCAGCACCCCGGGACAGGGTTTTGAAGCTTTCTTT. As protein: CASTPGQGFEAFF.

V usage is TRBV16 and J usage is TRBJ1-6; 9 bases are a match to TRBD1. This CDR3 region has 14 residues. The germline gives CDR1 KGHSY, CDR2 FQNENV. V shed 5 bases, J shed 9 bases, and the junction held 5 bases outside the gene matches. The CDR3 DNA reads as TGTGCCAGCAGCGAACAGGGGGCTGGTTCACCCCTCCACTTT. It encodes CASSEQGAGSPLHF. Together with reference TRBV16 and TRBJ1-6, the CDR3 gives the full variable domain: GEEVAQTPKHLVRGEGQKAKLYCAPIKGHSYVFWYQQVLKNEFKFLISFQNENVFDETGMPKERFSAKCLPNSPCSLEIQATKLEDSAVYFCASSEQGAGSPLHFGNGTRLTVT.

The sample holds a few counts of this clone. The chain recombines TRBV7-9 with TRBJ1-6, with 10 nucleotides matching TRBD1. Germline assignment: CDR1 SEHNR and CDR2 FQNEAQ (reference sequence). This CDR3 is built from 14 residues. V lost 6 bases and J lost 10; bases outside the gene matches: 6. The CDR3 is CASSLTGGGSPLHF. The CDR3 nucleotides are TGTGCCAGCAGTCTGACAGGGGGCGGATCACCCCTCCACTTT.

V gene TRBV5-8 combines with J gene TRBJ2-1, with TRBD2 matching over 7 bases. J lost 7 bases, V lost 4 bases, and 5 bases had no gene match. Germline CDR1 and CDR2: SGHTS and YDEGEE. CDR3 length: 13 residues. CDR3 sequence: CASSLSGKNEQFF. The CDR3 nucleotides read TGTGCCAGCAGCCTAAGCGGGAAAAATGAGCAGTTCTTC.

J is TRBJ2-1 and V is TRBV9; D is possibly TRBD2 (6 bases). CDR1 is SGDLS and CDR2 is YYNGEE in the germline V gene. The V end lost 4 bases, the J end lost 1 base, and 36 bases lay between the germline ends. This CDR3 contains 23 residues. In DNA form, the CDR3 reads TGTGCCAGCAGCAGCCCAATAATGGGGCCTGGGAGGACCCACCACGGATCCTACAATGAGCAGTTCTTC. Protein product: CASSSPIMGPGRTHHGSYNEQFF.

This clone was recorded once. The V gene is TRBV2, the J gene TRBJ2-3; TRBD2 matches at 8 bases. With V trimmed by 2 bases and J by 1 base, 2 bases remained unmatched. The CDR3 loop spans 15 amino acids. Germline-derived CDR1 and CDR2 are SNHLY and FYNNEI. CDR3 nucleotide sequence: TGTGCCAGCAGTGAACGTAGCGGGGGCACAGATACGCAGTATTTT. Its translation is CASSERSGGTDTQYF.

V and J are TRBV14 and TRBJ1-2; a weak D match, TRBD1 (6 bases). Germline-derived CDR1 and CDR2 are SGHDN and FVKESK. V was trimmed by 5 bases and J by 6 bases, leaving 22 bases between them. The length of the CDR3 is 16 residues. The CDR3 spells CASSDPGTQAVNGYTF. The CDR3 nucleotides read TGTGCCAGCAGCGACCCCGGGACACAGGCGGTGAATGGCTACACCTTC.